Listed below are T cell receptor beta chains from one sample, sequenced in a study of T cells in Graves' hyperthyroidism and ophthalmopathy. TCRdb re-analysed the multiplex PCR reads in MiXCR, keeping a single row per CDR3 protein. The sample has some 270,000 distinct CDR3 sequences; more than 20% are singletons. The sequenced sample was blood. These receptors all come from a woman in her forties with Graves' ophthalmopathy. Both conserved end residues are part of each CDR3.

J: TRBJ1-5; V: TRBV28; CDR3: CASSSLQGGYDQPQHF
J: TRBJ2-7; V: TRBV20-1; CDR3: CSARGGAYEQYF
J: TRBJ2-7; V: TRBV6-2/TRBV6-3; CDR3: CASSYTGTIEQYF
J: TRBJ1-5; V: TRBV12-3/TRBV12-4; CDR3: CASSGEFNQPQHF
J: TRBJ1-2; V: TRBV5-6; CDR3: CASSLSWPAEPYGYTF
J: TRBJ2-2; V: TRBV7-8; CDR3: CASSLARSGGYTGELFF
J: TRBJ2-7; V: TRBV5-1; CDR3: CASSRGMGQGLYEQYF
J: TRBJ2-7; V: TRBV5-1; CDR3: CASSPRAGYEQYF
J: TRBJ2-5; V: TRBV5-1; CDR3: CASSLGLGGLGETQYF
J: TRBJ2-2; V: TRBV6-5; CDR3: CASSYSAGRLNTGELFF
J: TRBJ1-2; V: TRBV10-2; CDR3: CAISEGLGYNF
J: TRBJ1-1; V: TRBV20-1; CDR3: CSATDASNTEAFF
J: TRBJ1-5; V: TRBV24-1; CDR3: CATSDGQSNQPQHF
J: TRBJ2-6; V: TRBV27; CDR3: CASSLDSYSGANVLTF
J: TRBJ2-2; V: TRBV30; CDR3: CAWTQWQAGELFF
J: TRBJ1-2; V: TRBV12-3/TRBV12-4; CDR3: CASSLGMGAVGYTF
J: TRBJ2-7; V: TRBV27; CDR3: CASHRRGSPYEQYF
J: TRBJ2-5; V: TRBV13; CDR3: CASSLGGEWERQTQYF
J: TRBJ2-6; V: TRBV6-1; CDR3: CASTTGGGLPGANVLTF
J: TRBJ2-5; V: TRBV7-6; CDR3: CASSLSGTETQYF
J: TRBJ1-5; V: TRBV6-5; CDR3: CASSYGGQGYQPQHF
J: TRBJ1-5; V: TRBV28; CDR3: CASSLVGGAGKGQPQHF
J: TRBJ2-3; V: TRBV28; CDR3: CASSWTGGLSTDTQYF
J: TRBJ2-5; V: TRBV4-2; CDR3: CASSQDHSDTTGETQYF
J: TRBJ2-7; V: TRBV5-1; CDR3: CASSSSGVTSYEQYF
J: TRBJ2-5; V: TRBV27; CDR3: CASSLSLAGASETQYF
J: TRBJ2-3; V: TRBV28; CDR3: CASSHPSGRGTDTQYF
J: TRBJ1-2; V: TRBV7-9; CDR3: CASSLVLPGVYGYTF
J: TRBJ2-5; V: TRBV11-2; CDR3: CASSFIGPARGTQYF
J: TRBJ2-2; V: TRBV2; CDR3: CAQWDSAGELFF
J: TRBJ2-7; V: TRBV4-1; CDR3: CASSHPQGWEQYF
J: TRBJ2-5; V: TRBV15; CDR3: CATSSSGTSAPYF
J: TRBJ1-1; V: TRBV6-2/TRBV6-3; CDR3: CASSTGGSVNTEAFF
J: TRBJ1-2; V: TRBV12-3/TRBV12-4; CDR3: CASILRGAYGYTF
J: TRBJ2-3; V: TRBV19; CDR3: CASSARLAADTQYF
J: TRBJ2-4; V: TRBV3-1; CDR3: CASTARRSTGGSKNIQYF
J: TRBJ2-7; V: TRBV18; CDR3: CASSPGGGTYEQYF
J: TRBJ2-7; V: TRBV30; CDR3: CAYTDLSRSYEQYF
J: TRBJ2-3; V: TRBV4-1; CDR3: CASSQMPQDTQYF
J: TRBJ2-5; V: TRBV12-3/TRBV12-4; CDR3: CASSPGGARETQYF
J: TRBJ2-7; V: TRBV20-1; CDR3: CSATGQGIEQYF
J: TRBJ2-7; V: TRBV9; CDR3: CASSPATGTGLAYEQYF
J: TRBJ2-7; V: TRBV5-1; CDR3: CASSLGGSEQYF
J: TRBJ1-1; V: TRBV28; CDR3: CASSRGFGTEAFF
J: TRBJ1-1; V: TRBV27; CDR3: CASSLQRANTEAFF
J: TRBJ2-7; V: TRBV28; CDR3: CASSLGLAASYEQYF
J: TRBJ1-5; V: TRBV12-3/TRBV12-4; CDR3: CASSHEMSARQPQHF
J: TRBJ1-2; V: TRBV7-2; CDR3: CASSLYGAEGYTF
J: TRBJ1-1; V: TRBV29-1; CDR3: CSGSPPGYTEAFF
J: TRBJ1-2; V: TRBV12-3/TRBV12-4; CDR3: CASSQPDSYGYTF
J: TRBJ1-6; V: TRBV6-1; CDR3: CASSPNTRGSPLHF
J: TRBJ2-2; V: TRBV29-1; CDR3: CSARTIAGESTGELFF